Presented here are 28 T cell receptor beta chains from one specimen sequenced in a study of blood T cell repertoires in COVID-19. Generated by immunoSEQ multiplex PCR, the TCRdb table keeps only in-frame clones and is missing some. This sample has tens of thousands of clones, with 80% to 90% found just once. Input material: peripheral blood. The source of these receptors is a man aged 50 to 60 with COVID-19, enrolled during active disease.

The chain carries TRBV7-8 and TRBJ1-5; 10 nucleotides agree with TRBD1. Germline trimming cut 3 bases from V and 3 bases from J; bases unmatched to any gene: 2. This CDR3 spans 15 amino acids. CDR1 is SGHVS and CDR2 is FQNEAQ in the germline V gene. DNA for the CDR3: TGTGCCAGCAGCTTGGGACAGGGGATCAATCAGCCCCAGCATTTT. It specifies CASSLGQGINQPQHF.

The chain couples TRBV6-5 to TRBJ2-7; D gene uncertain. V shed 4 bases and J shed 4 bases, with 5 bases lying between them. Germline V gene sequence: CDR1 MNHEY, CDR2 SVGAGI. This CDR3 spans 11 amino acids. The CDR3 region is CASSSLYEQYF. CDR3 in DNA: TGTGCCAGCAGTTCACTATACGAGCAGTACTTC.

The rearrangement joins TRBV15 to TRBJ1-1; a weak D match, TRBD1 (5 bases). V was cut by 0 bases and J by 2 bases, with 10 bases left in between. The CDR3 consists of 15 residues. From germline, CDR1 is LNHNV and CDR2 YYDKDF (reference sequence). The CDR3 DNA is TGTGCCACCAGCAGAGATCGACAGACTAACACTGAAGCTTTCTTT. Its translation: CATSRDRQTNTEAFF.

The DNA of the CDR3 is TGTGCCAGCAGCTCCGAACTTTACGCGGACTCTGGAAACACCATATATTTT. Protein: CASSSELYADSGNTIYF. V and J are TRBV7-9 and TRBJ1-3, with no clear D. V lost 4 bases, J lost 0 bases, and 16 bases lay in between. Germline CDR1 and CDR2: SEHNR and FQNEAQ (reference sequence). CDR3 length: 17 residues.

The chain combines TRBV5-8 with TRBJ2-4, with 9 bases that match TRBD1. After removal of 1 base from V and 9 bases from J, the junction contained 11 bases not matched to a gene. The germline V gene encodes CDR1 SGHTS and CDR2 YDEGEE. The CDR3 runs 16 residues. In DNA form, the CDR3 reads TGTGCCAGCAGCTTGCGATTAAGCGGACAGGGGAGCATTCAGTACTTC. It codes for CASSLRLSGQGSIQYF.

This chain uses TRBV10-2 with TRBJ1-5; 8 bases match TRBD1. CDR1 is WSHSY, CDR2 SAAADI, per germline. The V segment lost 6 bases and the J segment 4 bases; nucleotides outside the gene matches: 8. The CDR3 extends over 15 amino acids. The CDR3 reads CASRGQGIANQPQHF. CDR3 bases: TGCGCCAGCAGAGGACAGGGAATAGCAAATCAGCCCCAGCATTTT.

This chain connects TRBV6-5 to TRBJ1-5, with D perhaps matching TRBD1 (6 bases). The CDR3 has 15 residues. Germline assignment: CDR1 MNHEY and CDR2 SVGAGI. V was trimmed by 0 bases and J by 5 bases, leaving 11 bases between them. CDR3 protein: CASSYSKDSYQPQHF. CDR3 nucleotide sequence: TGTGCCAGCAGTTACTCAAAGGACAGCTATCAGCCCCAGCATTTT.

The rearrangement uses TRBV5-6 and TRBJ1-2; no clear D gene. Germline V gene sequence: CDR1 SGHDT, CDR2 YYEEEE. The CDR3 length is 14 residues. The V end was cut by 0 bases, the J end by 2 bases, with 8 bases between. This CDR3 is CASSLDSGNYGYTF. As DNA, the CDR3 is TGTGCCAGCAGCTTGGATTCCGGGAACTATGGCTACACCTTC.

This clone occurred once. V gene TRBV30 combines with J gene TRBJ2-1, with D maybe TRBD2 (5 bases). The CDR3 is 13 residues long. From germline, CDR1 is GTSNPN and CDR2 SVGIG (reference sequence). The ends were cut back, 0 bases at V and 8 bases at J, with 11 bases in the middle. As DNA, the CDR3 is TGTGCCTGGAGTGTACTCCTCGGGGATGAGCAGTTCTTC. Protein: CAWSVLLGDEQFF.

The chain recombines TRBV5-4 with TRBJ2-7; the D gene is possibly TRBD1 (8 bases). The V end lost 2 bases, the J end lost 5 bases, and 11 bases lay between the germline ends. There are 13 residues in the CDR3. CDR1 is SGHNT and CDR2 is YYREEE in the germline V gene (reference sequence). Here the CDR3 DNA reads TGTGCCAGCAGCTTACAGGGGGGGGACGAGCAGTACTTC. Its translation: CASSLQGGDEQYF.

The chain links TRBV6-6 to TRBJ2-3; TRBD2 is a possible D gene (5 bases). V was cut by 0 bases and J by 2 bases, with 12 bases left in between. Per germline, CDR1 MNHNY and CDR2 SVGAGI (reference sequence). This CDR3 spans 16 amino acids. CDR3 protein: CASSYSTLANTDTQYF. The CDR3 DNA reads as TGTGCCAGCAGTTACTCGACCCTAGCCAACACAGATACGCAGTATTTT.

V usage is TRBV4-3 and J usage is TRBJ1-2, with 9 bases that match TRBD1. The V gene's germline CDR1 is LGHNA and CDR2 YSLEER. This CDR3 is built from 16 residues. The ends lost 0 bases at V and 8 bases at J; junction bases unmatched: 10. CDR3 nucleotide sequence: TGCGCCAGCAGCCAAGATCTAACAGGGGGCCTCGGGGGCTACACCTTC. Its protein product is CASSQDLTGGLGGYTF.

The gene calls are TRBV11-2 and TRBJ2-1; D possibly corresponds to TRBD1 (6 bases). Germline CDR1 and CDR2: SGHAT and FQNNGV. V lost 5 bases and J 2 bases, leaving 13 bases between the germline ends. This CDR3 has 15 residues. CDR3 sequence (DNA): TGTGCCAGCAGCGCAGGGGTGCGCACCTACAATGAGCAGTTCTTC. Its translation: CASSAGVRTYNEQFF.

The rearrangement links TRBV19 to TRBJ2-1; the D gene is possibly TRBD1 (5 bases). Germline CDR1 and CDR2: LNHDA and SQIVND (reference sequence). The CDR3 totals 13 residues. The V gene lost 5 bases and the J gene lost 6 bases, with 11 bases spanning the gap. The CDR3 here is CASSLGQSNEQFF. The CDR3 DNA reads TGTGCCAGTAGTTTGGGGCAAAGCAATGAGCAGTTCTTC.

The CDR3 protein is CASGLGDRRSFGAFF. The CDR3 DNA reads TGCGCCAGCGGCCTTGGGGACAGGCGTTCGTTTGGGGCTTTCTTT. This chain connects TRBV5-1 to TRBJ1-1; 8 bases are a match to TRBD1. The CDR3 extends over 15 amino acids. Germline values: CDR1 SGHRS, CDR2 YFSETQ. The V gene end was trimmed by 7 bases and the J gene end by 11 bases; junction bases not matched to a gene: 19.

The V call is TRBV5-8, the J call TRBJ1-3, with TRBD1 matching 8 bases. Germline assignment: CDR1 SGHTS and CDR2 YDEGEE. CDR3 size: 12 residues. The V and J ends lost 3 bases and 9 bases, in that order; junction bases with no gene match: 2. The CDR3 coding sequence is TGTGCCAGCAGCTCGCAGGGGGCCACCATATATTTT. Its translation is CASSSQGATIYF.

This sequence joins TRBV6-2 or TRBV6-3 and TRBJ1-5, with D tentatively TRBD1 (6 bases). Germline loops: CDR1 MNHEY, CDR2 SVGEGT. The CDR3 extends over 13 amino acids. The V end was cut by 5 bases, the J end by 9 bases, with 14 bases between. This chain's CDR3 is CASSATGSGPQHF. CDR3 nucleotides: TGTGCCAGCAGTGCAACAGGGTCCGGGCCCCAGCATTTT.

This clone showed up just once. The chain links TRBV5-1 to TRBJ2-2, with a weak D call TRBD1 (5 bases). The CDR3 length is 17 residues. Trimming removed 2 bases at V and 0 bases at J, with 14 bases between. CDR1 is SGHRS, CDR2 YFSETQ, per germline. The CDR3 loop is CASSFYGQGSNTGELFF. CDR3 coding DNA: TGCGCCAGCAGCTTTTATGGTCAGGGCTCGAACACCGGGGAGCTGTTTTTT.

The chain couples TRBV3-1 (or the pseudogene TRBV3-2) to TRBJ1-1; perhaps TRBD1 as D (5 bases). Germline V gives CDR1 LGHDT, CDR2 YNNKEL (reference sequence). V lost 1 base and J 0 bases, leaving 9 bases between the germline ends. This CDR3 comprises 15 residues. CDR3 nucleotides: TGTGCCAGCAGCCAAGCAGGGCCCATGAACACTGAAGCTTTCTTT. Translating gives CASSQAGPMNTEAFF.

V is TRBV14 and J is TRBJ1-6; D is possibly TRBD1 (6 bases). Germline CDR1 reads SGHDN; CDR2 reads FVKESK. Trimming took off 3 bases at V and 7 bases at J, with 10 bases between the two ends. CDR3 length equals 14 residues. This chain's CDR3 is CASSQRQGNSPLHF. DNA for the CDR3: TGTGCCAGCAGCCAGCGGCAGGGGAATTCACCCCTCCACTTT.

V and J are TRBV10-3 and TRBJ1-5, with 8 nucleotides matching TRBD1. V lost 2 bases to trimming and J lost 6 bases; unmatched junction nucleotides: 3. Germline values: CDR1 ENHRY, CDR2 SYGVKD. The CDR3 is 14 amino acids. The CDR3 loop reads CAISERTGFQPQHF. Here the CDR3 DNA reads TGTGCCATCAGTGAGAGGACAGGGTTTCAGCCCCAGCATTTT.

The rearrangement joins TRBV12-3 or TRBV12-4 to TRBJ2-1, with a tentative D call TRBD2 (5 bases). The CDR3 runs 13 residues. The V end lost 1 base, the J end lost 4 bases, and 5 bases lay between the germline ends. This CDR3 reads CASSLGGYNEQFF. CDR3 DNA sequence: TGTGCCAGCAGTTTAGGAGGGTACAATGAGCAGTTCTTC.

The chain has TRBV5-1 and TRBJ1-6; 7 bases match TRBD1. CDR1 is SGHRS and CDR2 is YFSETQ in the germline V gene. The CDR3 spans 18 residues. V shed 5 bases, J shed 0 bases, and the junction held 11 bases outside the gene matches. CDR3 sequence: CASRRDSNPGSYNSPLHF. The CDR3 DNA reads as TGCGCCAGCAGAAGGGACAGTAACCCCGGCTCCTATAATTCACCCCTCCACTTT.

The chain couples TRBV18 to TRBJ2-3; 8 nucleotides agree with TRBD2. V lost 3 bases to trimming and J lost 1 base; unmatched junction nucleotides: 9. CDR1 KGHSH and CDR2 LQKENI come from the germline V gene. CDR3 length: 17 amino acids. CDR3 sequence: CASSPRRAGAGTDTQYF. The CDR3 region has the DNA TGTGCCAGCTCACCGCGAAGAGCGGGGGCGGGCACAGATACGCAGTATTTT.

The chain is built from TRBV24-1 and TRBJ1-5; D perhaps matches TRBD1 (6 bases). The ends were cut back, 5 bases at V and 0 bases at J, with 7 bases in the middle. CDR3 length equals 14 residues. Germline V lookup: CDR1 KGHDR, CDR2 SFDVKD. In DNA, the CDR3 is TGTGCCACCAGTGTGGGGGCTAGCAATCAGCCCCAGCATTTT. Translated, it gives CATSVGASNQPQHF.

CDR3 region: CASSTGQYEAFF. In DNA form, the CDR3 reads TGTGCCAGCAGCACCGGACAGTATGAAGCTTTCTTT. The rearrangement joins TRBV9 to TRBJ1-1, with D perhaps TRBD1 (6 bases). Deletions cut 4 bases from V and 7 bases from J, with 11 bases between. The CDR3 is 12 amino acids. Germline-derived CDR1 and CDR2 are SGDLS and YYNGEE.

The rearrangement joins TRBV5-1 to TRBJ1-3; tentative D call: TRBD1 (5 bases). V lost 1 base, J lost 0 bases, and 17 bases lay in between. This CDR3 has 18 amino acids. Germline CDR1 reads SGHRS; CDR2 reads YFSETQ. CDR3 amino acids: CASSLRAAGGDSGNTIYF. In nucleotides, the CDR3 is TGCGCCAGCAGCTTGAGAGCAGCCGGAGGGGACTCTGGAAACACCATATATTTT.

This chain links TRBV7-2 with TRBJ1-6; possibly TRBD1 for D (5 bases). Germline CDR1 reads SGHTA; CDR2 reads FQGNSA. V lost 1 base, J lost 7 bases, and 8 bases lay in between. CDR3 length equals 14 residues. CDR3 nucleotides: TGTGCCAGCAGCTTAGGACAGTTAAATTCACCCCTCCACTTT. Translated: CASSLGQLNSPLHF.